This TCR beta chain emerged from a study of cytomegalovirus exposure and HLA in healthy donors. Study-level points and caveats: With further analysis later on, most CMV-associated TCR beta chains appeared HLA-restricted. Reportedly, TCR beta sequences accurately predicted HLA-A and HLA-B alleles in most subjects. More clonal expansion characterized HLA-associated TCR beta chains than equally common others in a later analysis.

Those who donated were healthy bone marrow donors. Trimming cost V 3 bases and J 8 bases, with 10 bases left between them. This CDR3 comprises 11 residues. Germline V gene lookup returns CDR1 DFQATT and CDR2 SNEGSKA (reference sequence). On this clone itself: Its antigen remains unknown.

The PCR employed 60 Vbeta primers together with 13 Jbeta primers. Produced via immunoSEQ multiplex PCR; TCRdb's table is partial and in-frame only. The table has under 150,000 clones, roughly 70% seen once. The TCR originated in a young woman in good health and CMV-seronegative. The chain recombines TRBV20-1 with TRBJ1-2; unclear D gene. Sequencing was performed on PBMCs. The CDR3 sequence: CSASWVRGYTF. DNA of the CDR3: TGCAGTGCTAGTTGGGTGCGGGGCTACACCTTC.